Sequencing of this T cell receptor (beta chain) was carried out in a study of T cell responses to AZD1222 COVID-19 vaccine. Study-level points and caveats: In a largely white British group with more females than males, clonal diversity was possibly underestimated. Distributed over spike, vaccine-associated CD4 TCRs predominated at 160-218 and 743-854.

Profiled with immunoSEQ multiplex PCR; TCRdb holds only in-frame clones, not every one. This sample carries roughly 150,000 clones, around 92% of them seen once, and the ten largest clones take 1.3% to 1.5%. V lost 3 bases, J lost 2 bases, and 9 bases lay in between. The CDR3 totals 14 residues. Germline values: CDR1 SGHDN, CDR2 FVKESK. Comment on this clone: No antigen is known for it.

The TCR comes from an adult in good health. The source was peripheral blood, collected on day 0 of AZD1222 vaccination. V usage is TRBV14 and J usage is TRBJ2-3; D unclear. CDR3 coding DNA: TGTGCCAGCAGCCAGGAACTATTCACAGATACGCAGTATTTT. Residues: CASSQELFTDTQYF. The variable domain in full, with the rest retrieved from reference TRBV14 and TRBJ2-3, is EAGVTQFPSHSVIEKGQTVTLRCDPISGHDNLYWYRRVMGKEIKFLLHFVKESKQDESGMPNNRFLAERTGGTYSTLKVQPAELEDSGVYFCASSQELFTDTQYFGPGTRLTVL.